This T cell receptor beta chain was captured by sequencing in a study of beta chain features in type 1 diabetes. Whole-study results and caveats: Shorter TCRB CDR3s, moderately but significantly so, marked every one of the four CD4+ subsets in Type 1 diabetes patients. Patients with type 1 diabetes showed fewer VDJ junction insertions and more deletions. A definitive answer on HLA type influencing TCRB rearrangement was not reached here.

As to this clone: Antigen specificity is unknown.

The CDR3 runs to 15 residues. Germline CDR1 reads SGHTA; CDR2 reads FQGNSA. V lost 1 base and J 2 bases, leaving 9 bases between the germline ends. All of the isolated RNA was reverse transcribed, so expressed TCRB transcripts were sequenced. Data came from immunoSEQ multiplex PCR; TCRdb stores just in-frame clones and leaves some out. The sample consists of roughly 220,000 clones, more than 15% of them appearing once. The rearrangement links TRBV7-2 to TRBJ2-1; D tentatively reads TRBD1 or TRBD2 (5 bases each). The receptor was derived from a man aged 30-40 years with type 1 diabetes. The source material was naive CD4+ T cells from blood. The CDR3 region is CASSLDGATYNEQFF. The DNA for the CDR3 is TGTGCCAGCAGCTTAGACGGGGCAACCTACAATGAGCAGTTCTTC. Filled out from reference TRBV7-2 and TRBJ2-1, the complete variable domain reads GAGVSQSPSNKVTEKGKDVELRCDPISGHTALYWYRQSLGQGLEFLIYFQGNSAPDKSGLPSDRFSAERTGGSVSTLTIQRTQQEDSAVYLCASSLDGATYNEQFFGPGTRLTVL.